The source of this TCR beta chain is a study of read filtering for tumor transcriptome and immune sequencing. Molecular barcoded adaptors covering alpha/delta and beta/gamma chains were used on 400 ng RNA. TCRdb re-analysed the reads in MiXCR, keeping a single row per CDR3 protein. The sample shows some 130,000 distinct CDR3 sequences, 13% of them seen only once. The CDR3 length is 15 residues. Looked up from germline, CDR1 is SQVTM and CDR2 is ANQGSEA. The V gene end was trimmed by 0 bases and the J gene end by 2 bases; junction bases not matched to a gene: 4. This clonotype was seen many times. The rearrangement uses TRBV29-1 and TRBJ2-7; 10 bases align to TRBD2. What was sequenced was a population of CD138-negative cells sorted from bone marrow. This sequence was found in a donor at least 40 years old with multiple myeloma. In DNA, the CDR3 is TGCAGCGTTGAAGATAGCGGGAGGAACACCTACGAGCAGTACTTC. Amino acid sequence: CSVEDSGRNTYEQYF.